A single sample is the source of the 15 T cell receptor beta chains below, sequenced in a study of cytomegalovirus exposure and HLA in healthy donors. The PCR made use of 60 Vbeta and 13 Jbeta primers. Profiling relied on immunoSEQ multiplex PCR, and the TCRdb table lists in-frame clones only, not all of them. The data hold about 170,000 clones, with roughly 80% observed a single time. The source material was PBMCs. All receptors come from a female donor in good health and CMV-seronegative.

CDR3 sequence reads: CASSHDRGRSTGELFF. The CDR3 bases are TGCGCCAGCAGCCATGACAGGGGGAGGAGCACCGGGGAGCTGTTTTTT. The V and J genes are TRBV4-3 and TRBJ2-2, with TRBD1 matching 9 bases. V gave up 3 bases and J gave up 4 bases; unmatched junction bases: 6. Germline V CDR1 and CDR2: LGHNA, YSLEER. CDR3 length: 16 amino acids.

V usage is TRBV29-1 and J usage is TRBJ2-1; 12 nucleotides match TRBD2. Germline CDR1 and CDR2: SQVTM and ANQGSEA. V was pared by 6 bases and J by 6 bases, with 3 bases of the junction left unmatched. The CDR3 contains 13 residues. The CDR3 region is CSVGLAGSNEQFF. The CDR3 region has the DNA TGCAGCGTAGGACTAGCGGGGAGCAATGAGCAGTTCTTC.

This clone was seen a single time. The chain couples TRBV4-3 to TRBJ1-5, with 7 bases matching TRBD1. With V trimmed by 0 bases and J by 2 bases, 1 base remained unmatched. The V gene's germline CDR1 is LGHNA and CDR2 YSLEER. CDR3 length: 15 residues. The CDR3, as DNA: TGCGCCAGCAGCCAAGAGCAGGGGGGCAATCAGCCCCAGCATTTT. The encoded protein is CASSQEQGGNQPQHF.

The V gene is TRBV27, the J gene TRBJ2-5; no clear D gene. The germline V and J ends were trimmed by 7 bases and 7 bases, with 19 bases remaining between them. CDR3 size: 14 residues. CDR1 MNHEY and CDR2 SMNVEV come from the germline V gene (reference sequence). CDR3 loop: CASTSKAGVGTQYF. The CDR3 DNA sequence: TGTGCCAGCACCTCCAAGGCCGGAGTTGGGACCCAGTACTTC.

The rearrangement joins TRBV29-1 to TRBJ1-2; weak D call: TRBD1 (5 bases). The CDR3 contains 13 residues. The V end lost 7 bases, the J end lost 7 bases, and 19 bases lay between the germline ends. The V gene's germline CDR1 is SQVTM and CDR2 ANQGSEA. This CDR3 is CSGEWGQVGGYTF. The CDR3 DNA reads TGCAGCGGGGAATGGGGCCAAGTGGGTGGCTACACCTTC.

The chain recombines TRBV27 with TRBJ1-1, with 8 positions matching TRBD1. Trimming cost V 6 bases and J 5 bases; bases outside gene matches: 5. The germline CDR1 and CDR2 sequences are MNHEY and SMNVEV (reference sequence). The CDR3 covers 13 residues. CDR3 region: CASSPGGGTEAFF. The DNA of the CDR3 is TGTGCCAGCAGCCCAGGGGGCGGGACTGAAGCTTTCTTT.

V usage is TRBV28 and J usage is TRBJ1-4; D perhaps matches TRBD1 (6 bases). Trimming shortened V by 3 bases and J by 2 bases, and 10 bases separated the two germline ends. The CDR3 runs to 15 residues. CDR1 and CDR2 from the germline V gene are MDHEN and SYDVKM. The CDR3 DNA reads as TGTGCCAGCAGTTTTAGGGGGGGCACTAATGAAAAACTGTTTTTT. It yields the protein CASSFRGGTNEKLFF.

Worth noting for this clone: Other DNA sequences of this sample code for an identical CDR3. V and J are TRBV19 and TRBJ2-7; maybe TRBD1 (5 bases). Looked up from germline, CDR1 is LNHDA and CDR2 is SQIVND (reference sequence). V gave up 3 bases and J gave up 3 bases, with 9 bases separating them. CDR3 length: 13 amino acids. Here the CDR3 DNA reads TGTGCCAGTAGTATCGAGCAGGGCTACGAGCAGTACTTC. Protein: CASSIEQGYEQYF.

The chain uses TRBV6-6 and TRBJ2-7, with TRBD1 matching over 10 bases. Losses at the gene ends were 0 bases for V and 5 bases for J; bases not matched to a gene: 7. The CDR3 has 16 amino acids. From germline, CDR1 is MNHNY and CDR2 SVGAGI (reference sequence). The CDR3 nucleotides are TGTGCCAGCAGTTACTCGCCAAGACAGGGGGCGGACGAGCAGTACTTC. It specifies CASSYSPRQGADEQYF.

The chain carries TRBV30 and TRBJ1-2, with 7 bases fitting TRBD1. The CDR3 spans 17 residues. V was pared by 7 bases and J by 8 bases, with 25 bases of the junction left unmatched. CDR1 and CDR2 from the germline V gene are GTSNPN and SVGIG (reference sequence). Here the CDR3 DNA reads TGTGCCTCATTTTTAATTCCACCGGGACAGCCCTTTAGCGGCTACACCTTC. Translating it yields CASFLIPPGQPFSGYTF.

J is TRBJ1-6 and V is TRBV27; D is ambiguous. Per germline, CDR1 MNHEY and CDR2 SMNVEV (reference sequence). Trimming cost V 1 base and J 6 bases, with 16 bases left between them. The CDR3 loop spans 17 amino acids. The chain's CDR3 is CASSLFVSQEANSPLHF. The CDR3 DNA is TGTGCCAGCAGTTTATTTGTATCGCAGGAGGCTAATTCACCCCTCCACTTT.

Only a few counts were recorded for this clone. The chain uses TRBV7-3 and TRBJ1-4; D perhaps matches TRBD1 (5 bases). CDR1 and CDR2 from the germline V gene are SGHTA and FQGTGA. The CDR3 contains 15 residues. V dropped 0 bases and J dropped 7 bases, with 12 bases sitting between them. CDR3: CASSLTAGTGEKLFF. CDR3 nucleotides: TGTGCCAGCAGCTTAACGGCCGGGACTGGTGAAAAACTGTTTTTT.

This clone was found once. The chain carries TRBV7-3 and TRBJ2-7; 7 nucleotides align to TRBD2. The CDR3 is 15 residues long. CDR1 is SGHTA, CDR2 FQGTGA, per germline. V trimming: 5 bases; J trimming: 0 bases; junction bases outside the gene matches: 7. The CDR3: CASSPGSGASYEQYF. CDR3 nucleotides: TGTGCCAGCAGCCCCGGGAGCGGGGCCTCCTACGAGCAGTACTTC. Full variable domain (missing parts from reference TRBV7-3 and TRBJ2-7): GAGVSQTPSNKVTEKGKYVELRCDPISGHTALYWYRQSLGQGPEFLIYFQGTGAADDSGLPNDRFFAVRPEGSVSTLKIQRTERGDSAVYLCASSPGSGASYEQYFGPGTRLTVT.

The rearrangement links TRBV2 to TRBJ2-3, with 9 bases matching TRBD2. The CDR3 spans 16 residues. Germline V lookup: CDR1 SNHLY, CDR2 FYNNEI. With V trimmed by 6 bases and J by 9 bases, 16 bases remained unmatched. In DNA form, the CDR3 reads TGTGCCAGCAGAGTGAGCCTAGCGGGGCCCCCGGCCACGCAGTATTTT. Translation: CASRVSLAGPPATQYF.

This clone appeared a single time. The rearrangement uses TRBV6-5 and TRBJ2-7; 9 bases agree with TRBD2. Per the germline V gene, CDR1 is MNHEY and CDR2 is SVGAGI. After removal of 6 bases from V and 5 bases from J, the junction contained 11 bases not matched to a gene. The CDR3 runs 15 residues. CDR3 region: CASSDNGLAQDEQYF. The CDR3 bases are TGTGCCAGCAGCGACAATGGACTAGCGCAAGACGAGCAGTACTTC.